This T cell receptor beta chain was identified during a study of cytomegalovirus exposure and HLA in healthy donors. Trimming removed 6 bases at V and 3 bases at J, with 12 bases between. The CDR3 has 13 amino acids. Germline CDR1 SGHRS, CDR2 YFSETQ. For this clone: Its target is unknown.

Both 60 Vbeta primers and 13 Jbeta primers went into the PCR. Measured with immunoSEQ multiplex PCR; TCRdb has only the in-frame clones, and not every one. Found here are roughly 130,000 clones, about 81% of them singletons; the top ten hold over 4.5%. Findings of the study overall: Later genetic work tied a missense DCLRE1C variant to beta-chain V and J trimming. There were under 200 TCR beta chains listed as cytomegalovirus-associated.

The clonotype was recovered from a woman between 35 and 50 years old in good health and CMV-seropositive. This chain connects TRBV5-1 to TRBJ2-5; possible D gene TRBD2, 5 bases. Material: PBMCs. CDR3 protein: CASTWTGEETQYF. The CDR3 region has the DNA TGCGCCAGCACTTGGACTGGTGAAGAGACCCAGTACTTC.